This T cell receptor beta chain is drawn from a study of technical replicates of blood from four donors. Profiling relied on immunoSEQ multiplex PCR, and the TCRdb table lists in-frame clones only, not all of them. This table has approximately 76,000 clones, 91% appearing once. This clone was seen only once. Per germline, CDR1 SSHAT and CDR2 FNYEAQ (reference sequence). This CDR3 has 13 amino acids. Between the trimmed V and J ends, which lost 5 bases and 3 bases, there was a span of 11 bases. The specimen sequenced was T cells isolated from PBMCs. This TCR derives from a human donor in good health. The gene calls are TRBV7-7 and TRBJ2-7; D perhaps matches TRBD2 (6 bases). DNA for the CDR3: TGTGCCAGCAGCCCCGGAGGGGACTACGAGCAGTACTTC. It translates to CASSPGGDYEQYF.